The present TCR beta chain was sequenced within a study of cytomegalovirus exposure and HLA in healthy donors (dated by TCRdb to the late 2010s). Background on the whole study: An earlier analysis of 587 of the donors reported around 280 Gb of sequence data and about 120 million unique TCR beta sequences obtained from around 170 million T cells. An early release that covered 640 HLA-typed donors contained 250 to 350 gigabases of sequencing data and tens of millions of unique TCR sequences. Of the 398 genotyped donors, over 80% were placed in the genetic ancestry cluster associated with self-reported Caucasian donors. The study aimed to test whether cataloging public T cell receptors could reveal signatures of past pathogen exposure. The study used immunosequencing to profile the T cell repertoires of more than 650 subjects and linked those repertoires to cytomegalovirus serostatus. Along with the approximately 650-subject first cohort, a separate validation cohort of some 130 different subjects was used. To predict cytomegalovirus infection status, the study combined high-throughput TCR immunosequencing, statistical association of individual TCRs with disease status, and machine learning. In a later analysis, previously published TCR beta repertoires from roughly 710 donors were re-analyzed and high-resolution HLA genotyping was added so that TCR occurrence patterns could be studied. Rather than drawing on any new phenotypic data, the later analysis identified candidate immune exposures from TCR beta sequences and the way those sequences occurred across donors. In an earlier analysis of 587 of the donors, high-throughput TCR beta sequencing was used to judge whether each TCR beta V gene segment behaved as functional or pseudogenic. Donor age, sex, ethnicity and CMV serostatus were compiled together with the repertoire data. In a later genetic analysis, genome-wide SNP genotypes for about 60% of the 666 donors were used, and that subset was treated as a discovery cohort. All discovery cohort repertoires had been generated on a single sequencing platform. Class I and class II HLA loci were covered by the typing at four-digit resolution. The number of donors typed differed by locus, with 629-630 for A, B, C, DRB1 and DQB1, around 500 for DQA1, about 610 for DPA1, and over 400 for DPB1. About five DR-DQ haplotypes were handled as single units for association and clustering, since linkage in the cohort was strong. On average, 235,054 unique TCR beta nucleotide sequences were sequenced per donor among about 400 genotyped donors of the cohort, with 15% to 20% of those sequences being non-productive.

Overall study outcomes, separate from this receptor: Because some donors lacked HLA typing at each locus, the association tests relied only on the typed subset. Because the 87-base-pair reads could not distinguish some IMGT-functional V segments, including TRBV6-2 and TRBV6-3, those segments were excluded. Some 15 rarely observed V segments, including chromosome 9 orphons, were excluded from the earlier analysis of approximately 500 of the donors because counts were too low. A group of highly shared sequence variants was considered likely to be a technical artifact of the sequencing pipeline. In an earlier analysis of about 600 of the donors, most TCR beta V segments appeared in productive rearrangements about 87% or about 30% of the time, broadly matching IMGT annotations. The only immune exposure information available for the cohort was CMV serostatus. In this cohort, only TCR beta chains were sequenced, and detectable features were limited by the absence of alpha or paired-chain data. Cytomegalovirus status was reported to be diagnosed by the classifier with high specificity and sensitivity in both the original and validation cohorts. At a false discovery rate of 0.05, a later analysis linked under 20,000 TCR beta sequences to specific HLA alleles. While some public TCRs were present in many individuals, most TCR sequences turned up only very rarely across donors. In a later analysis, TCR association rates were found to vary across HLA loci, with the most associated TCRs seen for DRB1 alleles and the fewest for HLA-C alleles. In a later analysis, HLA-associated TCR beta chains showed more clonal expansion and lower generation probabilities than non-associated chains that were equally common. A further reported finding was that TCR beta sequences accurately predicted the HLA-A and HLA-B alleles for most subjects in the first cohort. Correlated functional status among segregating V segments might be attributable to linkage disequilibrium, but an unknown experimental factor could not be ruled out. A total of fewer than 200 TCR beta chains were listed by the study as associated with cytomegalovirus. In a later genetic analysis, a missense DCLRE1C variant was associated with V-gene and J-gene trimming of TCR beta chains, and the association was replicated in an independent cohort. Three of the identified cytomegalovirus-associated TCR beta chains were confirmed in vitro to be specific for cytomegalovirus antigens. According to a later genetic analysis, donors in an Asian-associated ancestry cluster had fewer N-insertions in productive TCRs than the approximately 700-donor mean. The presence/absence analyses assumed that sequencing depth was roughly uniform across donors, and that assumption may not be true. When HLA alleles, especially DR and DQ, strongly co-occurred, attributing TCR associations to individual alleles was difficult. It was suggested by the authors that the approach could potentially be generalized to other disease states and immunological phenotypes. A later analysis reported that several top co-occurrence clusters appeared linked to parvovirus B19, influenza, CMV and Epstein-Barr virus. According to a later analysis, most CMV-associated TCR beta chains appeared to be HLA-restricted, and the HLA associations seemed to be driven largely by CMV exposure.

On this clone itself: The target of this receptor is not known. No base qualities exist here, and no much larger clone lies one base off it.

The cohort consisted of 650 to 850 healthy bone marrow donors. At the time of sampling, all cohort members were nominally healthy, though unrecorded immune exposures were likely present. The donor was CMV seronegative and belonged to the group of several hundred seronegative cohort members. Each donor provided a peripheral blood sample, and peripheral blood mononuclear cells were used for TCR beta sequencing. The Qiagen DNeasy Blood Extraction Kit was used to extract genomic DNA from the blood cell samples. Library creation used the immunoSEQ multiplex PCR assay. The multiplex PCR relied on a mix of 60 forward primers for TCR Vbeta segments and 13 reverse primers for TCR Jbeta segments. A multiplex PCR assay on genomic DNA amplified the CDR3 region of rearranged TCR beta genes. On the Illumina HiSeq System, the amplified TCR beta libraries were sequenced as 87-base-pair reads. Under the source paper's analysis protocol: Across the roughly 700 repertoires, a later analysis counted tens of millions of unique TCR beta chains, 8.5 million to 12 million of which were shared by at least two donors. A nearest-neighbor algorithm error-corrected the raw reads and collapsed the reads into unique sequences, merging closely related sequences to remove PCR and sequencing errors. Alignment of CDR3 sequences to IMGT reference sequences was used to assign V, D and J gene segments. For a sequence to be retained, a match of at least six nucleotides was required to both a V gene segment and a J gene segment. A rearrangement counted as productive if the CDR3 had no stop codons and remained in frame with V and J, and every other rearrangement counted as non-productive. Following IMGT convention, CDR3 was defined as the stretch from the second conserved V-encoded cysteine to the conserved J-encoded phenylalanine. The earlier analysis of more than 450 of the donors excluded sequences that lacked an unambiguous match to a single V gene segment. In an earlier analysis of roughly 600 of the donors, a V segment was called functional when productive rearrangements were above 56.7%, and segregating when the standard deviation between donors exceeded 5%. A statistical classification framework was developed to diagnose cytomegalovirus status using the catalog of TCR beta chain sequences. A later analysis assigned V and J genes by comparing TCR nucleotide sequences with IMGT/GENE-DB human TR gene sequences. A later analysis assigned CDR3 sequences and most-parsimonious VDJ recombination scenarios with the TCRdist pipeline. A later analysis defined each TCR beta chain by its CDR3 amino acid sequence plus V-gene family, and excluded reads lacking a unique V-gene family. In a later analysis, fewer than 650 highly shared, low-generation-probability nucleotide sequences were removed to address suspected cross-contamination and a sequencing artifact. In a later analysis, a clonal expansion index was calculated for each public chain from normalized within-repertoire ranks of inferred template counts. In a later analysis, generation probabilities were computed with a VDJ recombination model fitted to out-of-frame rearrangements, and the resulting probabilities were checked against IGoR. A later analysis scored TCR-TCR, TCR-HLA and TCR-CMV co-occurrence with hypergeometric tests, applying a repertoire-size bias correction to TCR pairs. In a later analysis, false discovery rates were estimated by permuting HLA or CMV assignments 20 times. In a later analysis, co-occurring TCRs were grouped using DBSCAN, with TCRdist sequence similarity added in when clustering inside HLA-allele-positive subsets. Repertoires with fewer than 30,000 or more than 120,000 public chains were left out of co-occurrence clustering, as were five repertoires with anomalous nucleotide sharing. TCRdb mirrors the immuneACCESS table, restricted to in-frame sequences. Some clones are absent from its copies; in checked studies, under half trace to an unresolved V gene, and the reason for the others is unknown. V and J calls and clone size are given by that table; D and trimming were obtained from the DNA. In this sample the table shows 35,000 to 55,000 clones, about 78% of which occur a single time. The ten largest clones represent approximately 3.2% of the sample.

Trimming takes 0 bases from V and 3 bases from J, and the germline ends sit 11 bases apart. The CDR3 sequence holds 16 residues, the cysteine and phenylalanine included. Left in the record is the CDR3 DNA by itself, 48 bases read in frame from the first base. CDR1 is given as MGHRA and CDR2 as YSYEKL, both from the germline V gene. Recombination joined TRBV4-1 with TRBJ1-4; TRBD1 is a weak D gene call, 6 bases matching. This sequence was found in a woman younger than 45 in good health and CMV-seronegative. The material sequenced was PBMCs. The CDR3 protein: CASSQDRSGANEKLFF. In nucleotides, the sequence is TGCGCCAGCAGCCAAGATAGGTCAGGGGCTAATGAAAAACTGTTTTTT.